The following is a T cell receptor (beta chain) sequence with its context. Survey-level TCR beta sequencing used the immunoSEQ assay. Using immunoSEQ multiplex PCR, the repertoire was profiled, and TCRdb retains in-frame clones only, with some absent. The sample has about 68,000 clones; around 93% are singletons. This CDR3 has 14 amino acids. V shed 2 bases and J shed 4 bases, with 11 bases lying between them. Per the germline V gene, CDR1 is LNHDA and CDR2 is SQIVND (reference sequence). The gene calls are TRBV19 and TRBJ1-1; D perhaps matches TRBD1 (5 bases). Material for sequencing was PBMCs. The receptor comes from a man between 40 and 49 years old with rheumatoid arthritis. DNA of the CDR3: TGTGCCAGTAGTATACGGGGCAGGGTCACTGAAGCTTTCTTT. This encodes CASSIRGRVTEAFF.